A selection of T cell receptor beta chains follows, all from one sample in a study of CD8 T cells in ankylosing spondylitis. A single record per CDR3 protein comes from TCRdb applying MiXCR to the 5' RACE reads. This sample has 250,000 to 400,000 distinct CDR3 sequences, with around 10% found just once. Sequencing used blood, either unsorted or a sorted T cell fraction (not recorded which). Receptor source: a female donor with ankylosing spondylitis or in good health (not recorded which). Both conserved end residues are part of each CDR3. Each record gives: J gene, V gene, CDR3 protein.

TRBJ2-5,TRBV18,CASSPLAYEETQYF
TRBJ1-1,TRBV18,CASSPRQGTNTEAFF
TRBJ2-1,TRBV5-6,CASSFLAGGTPSYNEQFF
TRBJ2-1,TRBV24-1,CATSDSRPEQFF
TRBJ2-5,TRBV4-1,CASSQEGEQRETQYF
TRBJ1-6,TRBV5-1,CASSAGTGAFSPLHF
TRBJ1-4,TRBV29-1,CSVGSNEKLFF
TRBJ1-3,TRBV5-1,CASSLDFRSGNTIYF
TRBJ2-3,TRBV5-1,CASSLGARTDTQYF
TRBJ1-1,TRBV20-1,CSARVTGTNTEAFF
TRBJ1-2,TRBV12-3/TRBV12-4,CASSLPLSGYTF
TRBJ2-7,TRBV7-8,CASSSVSKEVQYF
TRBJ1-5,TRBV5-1,CASSAGTDNQPQHF
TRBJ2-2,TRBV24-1,CATSDQGLAGGANTGELFF
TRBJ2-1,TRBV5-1,CASCSGLAGAFEQFF
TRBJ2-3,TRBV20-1,CSAPQRSSSTDTQYF
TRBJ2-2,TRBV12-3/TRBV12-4,CASRPATGFYTGELFF
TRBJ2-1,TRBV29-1,CSVEVGNEQFF
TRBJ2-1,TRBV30,CAWSTTTEQFF
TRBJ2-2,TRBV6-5,CASSYSISYTGELFF
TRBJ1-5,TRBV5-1,CASSLAGEDNQPQHF
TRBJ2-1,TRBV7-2,CASSLEAGGAYNEQFF
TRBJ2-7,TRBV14,CASSLGGAAYEQYF
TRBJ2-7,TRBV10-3,CATGLAGGYYEQYF
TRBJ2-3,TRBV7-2,CASTPSSGGSDTQYF
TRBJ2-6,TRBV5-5,CASSRTGTSSGANVLTF
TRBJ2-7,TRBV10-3,CAISEKLAGDEQYF
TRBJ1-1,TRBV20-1,CSVNRGPNTEAFF
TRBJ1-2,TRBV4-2,CASSQGVGYGYTF
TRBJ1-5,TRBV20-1,CSARQRTTGRNQPQHF
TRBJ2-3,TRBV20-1,CSLKGTSGGADTQYF
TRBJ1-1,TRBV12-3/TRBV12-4,CASSKGGGVTEAFF
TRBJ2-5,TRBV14,CASSQDRGWETQYF
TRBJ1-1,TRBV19,CASRTGGTGTEAFF
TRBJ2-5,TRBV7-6,CASSSMPAGGPGETQYF
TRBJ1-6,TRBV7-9,CASSSAGTGNNSPLHF
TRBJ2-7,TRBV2,CASRGDSLYEQYF
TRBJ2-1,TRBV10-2,CASYNPGLRSYNEQFF
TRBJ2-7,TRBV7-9,CASSWSLQGYEQYF
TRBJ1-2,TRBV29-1,CSVGGNGYTF
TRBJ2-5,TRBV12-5,CASGFSGQETQYF